At least ten counts were recorded for the clone carrying this T cell receptor (beta chain). The time point denotes: longitudinal time-point 1 (baseline). These data come from a study of neurological immune-mediated disorders. Each CDR3 protein is one row after TCRdb ran MiXCR on the 5' RACE reads. Among some 60,000 distinct CDR3 sequences listed, around 11% were seen once. V was trimmed by 7 bases and J by 0 bases, leaving 9 bases between them. Germline CDR1 SNHLY, CDR2 FYNNEI. This CDR3 is built from 14 residues. The sequencing input was PBMCs. The genes are TRBV2 and TRBJ1-4; TRBD1 is a possible D gene (6 bases). The clonotype was recovered from a male donor with HTLV-1-associated myelopathy (HAM/TSP). CDR3: CASMDSATNEKLFF. The CDR3 DNA sequence: TGTGCCAGCATGGACAGTGCAACTAATGAAAAACTGTTTTTT.